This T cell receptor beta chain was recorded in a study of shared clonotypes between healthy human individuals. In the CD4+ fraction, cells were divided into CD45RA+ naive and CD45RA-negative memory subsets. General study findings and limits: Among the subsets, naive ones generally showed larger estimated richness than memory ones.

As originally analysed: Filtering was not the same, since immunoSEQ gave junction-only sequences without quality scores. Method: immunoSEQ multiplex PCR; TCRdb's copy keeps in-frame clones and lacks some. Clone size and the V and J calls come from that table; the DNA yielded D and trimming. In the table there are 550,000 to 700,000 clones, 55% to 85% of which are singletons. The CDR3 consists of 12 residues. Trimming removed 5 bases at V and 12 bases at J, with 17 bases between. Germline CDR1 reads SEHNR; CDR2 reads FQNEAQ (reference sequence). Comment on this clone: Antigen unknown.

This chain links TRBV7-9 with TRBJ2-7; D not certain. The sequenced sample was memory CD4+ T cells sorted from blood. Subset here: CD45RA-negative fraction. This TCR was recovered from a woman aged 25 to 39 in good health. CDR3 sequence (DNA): TGTGCCAGCAGCCTCACGACGACCGATGCGTACTTC. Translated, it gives CASSLTTTDAYF.